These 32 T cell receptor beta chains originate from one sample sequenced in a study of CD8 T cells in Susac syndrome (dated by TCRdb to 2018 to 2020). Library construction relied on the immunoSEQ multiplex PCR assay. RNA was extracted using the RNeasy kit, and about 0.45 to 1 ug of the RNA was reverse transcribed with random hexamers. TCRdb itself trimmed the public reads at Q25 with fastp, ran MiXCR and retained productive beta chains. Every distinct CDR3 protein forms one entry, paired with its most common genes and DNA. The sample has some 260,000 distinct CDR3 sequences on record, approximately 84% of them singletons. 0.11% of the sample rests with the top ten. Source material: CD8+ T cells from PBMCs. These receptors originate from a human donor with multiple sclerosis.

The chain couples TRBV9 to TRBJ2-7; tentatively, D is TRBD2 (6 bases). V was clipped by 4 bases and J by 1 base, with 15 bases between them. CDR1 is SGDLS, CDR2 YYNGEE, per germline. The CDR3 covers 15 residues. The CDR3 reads CASSPGTHISYEQYF. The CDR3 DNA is TGTGCCAGCAGCCCAGGGACTCATATATCCTACGAGCAGTACTTC. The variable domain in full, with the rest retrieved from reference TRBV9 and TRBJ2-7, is DSGVTQTPKHLITATGQRVTLRCSPRSGDLSVYWYQQSLDQGLQFLIQYYNGEERAKGNILERFSAQQFPDLHSELNLSSLELGDSALYFCASSPGTHISYEQYFGPGTRLTVT.

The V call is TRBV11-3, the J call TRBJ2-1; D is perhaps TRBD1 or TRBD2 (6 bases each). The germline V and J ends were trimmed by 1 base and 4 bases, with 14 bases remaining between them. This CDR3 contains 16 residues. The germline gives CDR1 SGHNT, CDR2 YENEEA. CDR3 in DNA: TGTGCCAGCAGCTTAGGGCAAGGGGGGACATACAATGAGCAGTTCTTC. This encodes CASSLGQGGTYNEQFF. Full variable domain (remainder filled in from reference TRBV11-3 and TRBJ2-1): EAGVVQSPRYKIIEKKQPVAFWCNPISGHNTLYWYLQNLGQGPELLIRYENEEAVDDSQLPKDRFSAERLKGVDSTLKIQPAELGDSAVYLCASSLGQGGTYNEQFFGPGTRLTVL.

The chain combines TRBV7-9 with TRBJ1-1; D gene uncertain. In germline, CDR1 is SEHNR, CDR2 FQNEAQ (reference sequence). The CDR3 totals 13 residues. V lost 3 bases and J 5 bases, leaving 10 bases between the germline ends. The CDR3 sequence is CASSFRGSTEAFF. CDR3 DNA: TGTGCCAGCAGCTTTCGGGGTTCAACTGAAGCTTTCTTT.

CDR3 coding DNA: TGTGCCAGCACAGGACAGGGGAACACTGAAGCTTTCTTT. Its translation is CASTGQGNTEAFF. J is TRBJ1-1 and V is TRBV27, with 8 bases lining up with TRBD1. The V segment lost 7 bases and the J segment 1 base; nucleotides outside the gene matches: 2. This CDR3 spans 13 amino acids. Germline V gene lookup returns CDR1 MNHEY and CDR2 SMNVEV (reference sequence).

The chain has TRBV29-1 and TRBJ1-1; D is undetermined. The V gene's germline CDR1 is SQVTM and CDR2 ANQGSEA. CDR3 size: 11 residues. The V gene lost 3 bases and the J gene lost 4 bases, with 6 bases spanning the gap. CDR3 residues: CSVDLVTEAFF. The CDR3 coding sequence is TGCAGCGTTGATTTGGTCACTGAAGCTTTCTTT.

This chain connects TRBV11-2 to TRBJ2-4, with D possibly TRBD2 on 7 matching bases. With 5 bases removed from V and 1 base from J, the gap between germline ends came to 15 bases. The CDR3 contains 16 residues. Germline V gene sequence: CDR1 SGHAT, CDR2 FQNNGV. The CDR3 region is CASSPGGWEAKNIQYF. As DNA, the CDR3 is TGTGCCAGCAGCCCGGGGGGCTGGGAGGCCAAAAACATTCAGTACTTC.

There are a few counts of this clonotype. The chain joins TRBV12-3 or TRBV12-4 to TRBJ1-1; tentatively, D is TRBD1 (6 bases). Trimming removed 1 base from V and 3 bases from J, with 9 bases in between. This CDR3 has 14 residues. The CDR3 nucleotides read TGTGCCAGCAGTTTAGGGGGGGCTTACACTGAAGCTTTCTTT. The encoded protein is CASSLGGAYTEAFF.

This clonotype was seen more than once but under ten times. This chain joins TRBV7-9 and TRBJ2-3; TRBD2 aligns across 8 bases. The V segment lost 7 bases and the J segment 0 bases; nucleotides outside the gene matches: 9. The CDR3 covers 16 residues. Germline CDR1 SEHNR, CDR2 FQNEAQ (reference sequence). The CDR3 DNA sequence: TGTGCCAGCACCCCTTACGGGAGGGCTAGCACAGATACGCAGTATTTT. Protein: CASTPYGRASTDTQYF.

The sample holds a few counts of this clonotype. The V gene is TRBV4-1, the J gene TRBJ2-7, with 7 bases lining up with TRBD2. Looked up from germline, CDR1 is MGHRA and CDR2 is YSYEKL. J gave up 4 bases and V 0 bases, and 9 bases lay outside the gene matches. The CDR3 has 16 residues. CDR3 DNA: TGCGCCAGCAGCCAAGATCTCGTTGGGGGGGGATACGAGCAGTACTTC. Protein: CASSQDLVGGGYEQYF.

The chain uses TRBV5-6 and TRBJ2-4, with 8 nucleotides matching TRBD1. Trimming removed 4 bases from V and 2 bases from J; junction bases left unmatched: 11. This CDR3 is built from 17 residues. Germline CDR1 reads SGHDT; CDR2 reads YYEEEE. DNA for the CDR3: TGTGCCAGCAGCGCGAATACAGGGGGAGCGACCAAAAACATTCAGTACTTC. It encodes CASSANTGGATKNIQYF.

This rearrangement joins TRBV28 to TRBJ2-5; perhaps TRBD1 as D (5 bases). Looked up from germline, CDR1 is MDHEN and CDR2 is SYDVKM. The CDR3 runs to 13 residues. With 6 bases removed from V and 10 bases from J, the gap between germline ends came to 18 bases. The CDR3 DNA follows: TGTGCCAGCAGCCTCACGATAGACAGCGACCAGTACTTC. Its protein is CASSLTIDSDQYF.

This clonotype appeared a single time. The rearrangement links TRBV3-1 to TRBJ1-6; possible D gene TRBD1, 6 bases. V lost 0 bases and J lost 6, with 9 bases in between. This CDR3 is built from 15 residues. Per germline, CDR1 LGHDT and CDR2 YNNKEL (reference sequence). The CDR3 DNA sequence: TGTGCCAGCAGCCAAGACGGCAGGGGTAATTCACCCCTCCACTTT. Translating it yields CASSQDGRGNSPLHF. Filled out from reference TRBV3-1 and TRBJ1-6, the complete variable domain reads DTAVSQTPKYLVTQMGNDKSIKCEQNLGHDTMYWYKQDSKKFLKIMFSYNNKELIINETVPNRFSPKSPDKAHLNLHINSLELGDSAVYFCASSQDGRGNSPLHFGNGTRLTVT.

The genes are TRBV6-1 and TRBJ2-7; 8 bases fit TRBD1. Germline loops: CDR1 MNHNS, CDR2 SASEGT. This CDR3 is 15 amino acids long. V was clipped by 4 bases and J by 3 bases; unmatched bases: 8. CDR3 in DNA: TGTGCCAGCAGTGCACCGACAGGGGCTTTCTACGAGCAGTACTTC. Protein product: CASSAPTGAFYEQYF.

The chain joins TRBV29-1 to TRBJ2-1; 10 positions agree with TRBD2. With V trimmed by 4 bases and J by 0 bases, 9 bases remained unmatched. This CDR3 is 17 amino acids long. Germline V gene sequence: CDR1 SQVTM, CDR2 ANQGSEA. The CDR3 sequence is CSVVGLAAPSSYNEQFF. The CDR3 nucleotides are TGCAGCGTTGTAGGACTAGCGGCCCCGAGCTCCTACAATGAGCAGTTCTTC.

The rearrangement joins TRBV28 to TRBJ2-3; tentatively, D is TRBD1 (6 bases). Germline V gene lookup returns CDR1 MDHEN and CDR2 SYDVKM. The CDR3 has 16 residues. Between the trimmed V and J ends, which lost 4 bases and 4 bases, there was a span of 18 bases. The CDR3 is CASSSFRGRDSDTQYF. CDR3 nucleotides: TGTGCCAGCAGTTCCTTCAGGGGAAGGGATTCAGATACGCAGTATTTT.

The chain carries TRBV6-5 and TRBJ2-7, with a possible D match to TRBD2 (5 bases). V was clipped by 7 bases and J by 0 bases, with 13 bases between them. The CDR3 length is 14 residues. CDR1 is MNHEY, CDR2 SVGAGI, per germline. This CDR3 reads CASTLDSLSYEQYF. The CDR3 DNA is TGTGCCAGCACCCTGGACTCACTCTCCTACGAGCAGTACTTC.

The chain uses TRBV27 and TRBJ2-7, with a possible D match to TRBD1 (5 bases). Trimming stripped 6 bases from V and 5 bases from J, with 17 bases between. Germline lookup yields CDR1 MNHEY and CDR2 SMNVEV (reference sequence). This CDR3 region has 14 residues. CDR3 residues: CASRVDIGINEQYF. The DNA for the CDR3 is TGTGCCAGCAGGGTGGACATAGGTATCAACGAGCAGTACTTC.

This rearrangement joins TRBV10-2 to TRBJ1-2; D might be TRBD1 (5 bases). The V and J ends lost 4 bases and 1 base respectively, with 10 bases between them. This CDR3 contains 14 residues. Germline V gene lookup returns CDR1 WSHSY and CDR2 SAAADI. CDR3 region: CASSGARDNYGYTF. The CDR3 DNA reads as TGCGCCAGCAGTGGTGCCAGGGATAACTATGGCTACACCTTC.

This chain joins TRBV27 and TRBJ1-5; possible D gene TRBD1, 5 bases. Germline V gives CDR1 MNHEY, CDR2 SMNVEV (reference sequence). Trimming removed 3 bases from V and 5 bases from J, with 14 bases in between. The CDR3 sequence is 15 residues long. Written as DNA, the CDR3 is TGTGCCAGCAGTTTGGTACGGGGGGAAGATCAGCCCCAGCATTTT. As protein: CASSLVRGEDQPQHF.

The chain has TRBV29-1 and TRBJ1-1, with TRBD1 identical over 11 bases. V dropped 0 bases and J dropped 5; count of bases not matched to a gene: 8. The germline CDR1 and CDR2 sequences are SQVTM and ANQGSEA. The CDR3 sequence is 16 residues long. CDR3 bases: TGCAGCGTTGAAGATCCCCAGGGACAGGGGGAGACTGAAGCTTTCTTT. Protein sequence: CSVEDPQGQGETEAFF.

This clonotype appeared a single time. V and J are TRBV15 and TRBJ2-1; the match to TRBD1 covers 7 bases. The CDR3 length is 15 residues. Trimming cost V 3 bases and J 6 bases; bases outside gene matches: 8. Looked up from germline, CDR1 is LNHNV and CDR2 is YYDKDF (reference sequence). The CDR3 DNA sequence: TGTGCCACCAGCAGGTTTCCAGGGGGTCGCAATGAGCAGTTCTTC. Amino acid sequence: CATSRFPGGRNEQFF.

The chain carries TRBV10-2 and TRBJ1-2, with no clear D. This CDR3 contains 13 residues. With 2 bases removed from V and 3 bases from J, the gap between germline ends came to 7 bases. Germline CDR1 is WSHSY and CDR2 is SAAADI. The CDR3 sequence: CASSEGLYYGYTF. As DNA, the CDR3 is TGCGCCAGCAGTGAGGGTCTCTACTATGGCTACACCTTC.

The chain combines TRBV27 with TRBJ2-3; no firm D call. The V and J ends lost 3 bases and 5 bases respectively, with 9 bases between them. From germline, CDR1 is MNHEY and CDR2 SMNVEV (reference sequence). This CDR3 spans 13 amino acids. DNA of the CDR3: TGTGCCAGCAGTTTGGTCGGTTTAGATACGCAGTATTTT. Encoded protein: CASSLVGLDTQYF.

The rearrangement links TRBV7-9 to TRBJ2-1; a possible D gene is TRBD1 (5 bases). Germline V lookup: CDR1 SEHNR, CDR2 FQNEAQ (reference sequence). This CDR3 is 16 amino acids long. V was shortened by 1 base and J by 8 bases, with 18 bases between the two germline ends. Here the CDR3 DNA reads TGTGCCAGCAGCTTAGGGGCGGCCTACCAGGGCGATGAGCAGTTCTTC. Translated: CASSLGAAYQGDEQFF. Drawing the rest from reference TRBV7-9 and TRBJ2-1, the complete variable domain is DTGVSQNPRHKITKRGQNVTFRCDPISEHNRLYWYRQTLGQGPEFLTYFQNEAQLEKSRLLSDRFSAERPKGSFSTLEIQRTEQGDSAMYLCASSLGAAYQGDEQFFGPGTRLTVL.

This CDR3 is CAISESSGGGSYEQYF. CDR3 coding DNA: TGTGCCATCAGTGAAAGTTCCGGGGGAGGCTCCTACGAGCAGTACTTC. V usage is TRBV10-3 and J usage is TRBJ2-7; D perhaps matches TRBD2 (6 bases). The germline gives CDR1 ENHRY, CDR2 SYGVKD. Trimming left V 3 bases short and J 0 bases short, with 15 bases between. There are 16 residues in the CDR3.

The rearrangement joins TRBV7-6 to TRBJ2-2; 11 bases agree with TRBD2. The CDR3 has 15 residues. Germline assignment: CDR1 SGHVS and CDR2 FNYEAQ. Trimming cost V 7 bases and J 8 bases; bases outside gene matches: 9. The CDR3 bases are TGTGCCAGCACCCAACTAGCGGGAGTGGCGGGGGAGCTGTTTTTT. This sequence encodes CASTQLAGVAGELFF.

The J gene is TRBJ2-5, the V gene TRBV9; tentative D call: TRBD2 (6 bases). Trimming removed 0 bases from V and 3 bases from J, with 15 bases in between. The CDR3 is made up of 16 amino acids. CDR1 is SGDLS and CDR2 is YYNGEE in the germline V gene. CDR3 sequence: CASSVGILGLKETQYF. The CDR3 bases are TGTGCCAGCAGCGTAGGAATTTTGGGACTGAAAGAGACCCAGTACTTC.

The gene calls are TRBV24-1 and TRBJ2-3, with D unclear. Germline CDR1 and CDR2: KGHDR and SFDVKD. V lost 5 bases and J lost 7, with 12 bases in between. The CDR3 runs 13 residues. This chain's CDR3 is CATSVVDENTQYF. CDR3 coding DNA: TGTGCCACCAGTGTAGTCGATGAGAATACGCAGTATTTT.

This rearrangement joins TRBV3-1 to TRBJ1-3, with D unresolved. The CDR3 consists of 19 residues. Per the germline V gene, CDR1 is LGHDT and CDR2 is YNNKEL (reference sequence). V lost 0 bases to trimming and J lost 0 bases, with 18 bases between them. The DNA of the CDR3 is TGTGCCAGCAGCCAAGATCTCCCCCCTTGGCAGCACTCTGGAAACACCATATATTTT. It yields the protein CASSQDLPPWQHSGNTIYF. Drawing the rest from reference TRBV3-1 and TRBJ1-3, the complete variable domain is DTAVSQTPKYLVTQMGNDKSIKCEQNLGHDTMYWYKQDSKKFLKIMFSYNNKELIINETVPNRFSPKSPDKAHLNLHINSLELGDSAVYFCASSQDLPPWQHSGNTIYFGEGSWLTVV.

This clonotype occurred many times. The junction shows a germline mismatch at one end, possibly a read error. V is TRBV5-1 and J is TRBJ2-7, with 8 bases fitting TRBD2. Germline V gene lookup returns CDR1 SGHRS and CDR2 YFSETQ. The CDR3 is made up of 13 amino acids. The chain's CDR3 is CASSLAGSYEQYF. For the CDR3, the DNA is TGTGCCAGCAGCTTAGCGGGGTCCTACGAGCAGTACTTC.

The CDR3 here is CASSIGTLEAFF. The CDR3 DNA reads TGTGCCAGTAGTATAGGGACTCTTGAAGCTTTCTTT. The gene calls are TRBV19 and TRBJ1-1; D gene unclear. Trimming removed 1 base at V and 7 bases at J, with 7 bases between. Germline values: CDR1 LNHDA, CDR2 SQIVND (reference sequence). This CDR3 spans 12 amino acids.

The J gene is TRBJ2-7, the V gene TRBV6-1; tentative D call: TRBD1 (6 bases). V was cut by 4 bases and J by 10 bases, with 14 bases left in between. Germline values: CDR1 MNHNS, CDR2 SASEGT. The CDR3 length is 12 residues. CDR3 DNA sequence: TGTGCCAGCAGTGGGGACACTTGGGATCAGTACTTC. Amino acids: CASSGDTWDQYF.